The rows below give T cell receptor beta chains drawn from one sample of a study of neurological immune-mediated disorders. TCRdb reprocessed the 5' RACE reads via MiXCR and lists one record per CDR3 protein. The profile covers around 97,000 distinct CDR3 sequences, with roughly a tenth appearing a single time and around 3.3% taken by the ten largest. The sequenced sample consisted of PBMCs. The origin of the receptors is a female donor with HTLV-1-associated myelopathy (HAM/TSP). CDR3s include the opening cysteine and the closing phenylalanine or tryptophan. The order of the fields is J gene, D gene, V gene, clone size, CDR3 DNA, CDR3 protein. A D gene is named only where the DNA matches it firmly. Clone sizes are given selectively: once, few, many, or a class where the clone is expanded.

j_gene: TRBJ1-5
d_gene: .
v_gene: TRBV29-1
abundance: many
CDR3nt: TGCAGCCCGGTGGGCCAGCCCCAGCATTTT
CDR3aa: CSPVGQPQHF

j_gene: TRBJ2-7
d_gene: .
v_gene: TRBV7-2
abundance: many
CDR3nt: TGTGCCAGCAGCTCGACCGGGACGGCGACCTACGAGCAGTACTTC
CDR3aa: CASSSTGTATYEQYF

j_gene: TRBJ2-3
d_gene: TRBD1
v_gene: TRBV24-1
abundance: many
CDR3nt: TGTGCCACCAATGACAGGGGTGGAGATACGCAGTATTTT
CDR3aa: CATNDRGGDTQYF

j_gene: TRBJ2-3
d_gene: .
v_gene: TRBV5-1
abundance: many
CDR3nt: TGCGCCAGCAGCTTGGCGGCGGTAACAACAGATACGCAGTATTTT
CDR3aa: CASSLAAVTTDTQYF

j_gene: TRBJ2-5
d_gene: .
v_gene: TRBV7-2
abundance: many
CDR3nt: TGTGCCAGCAGCTTAGAGACAGGTGTGGAGACCCAGTACTTC
CDR3aa: CASSLETGVETQYF

j_gene: TRBJ2-7
d_gene: TRBD2
v_gene: TRBV10-3
abundance: many
CDR3nt: TGTGCCATCAGAGACTCCGGGACTAGCGGCTACGAGCAGTACTTC
CDR3aa: CAIRDSGTSGYEQYF

j_gene: TRBJ2-2
d_gene: .
v_gene: TRBV6-2/TRBV6-3
abundance: .
CDR3nt: TGTGCCAGCAGTTATCGTGTGGGCACCGGGGAGCTGTTTTTT
CDR3aa: CASSYRVGTGELFF

j_gene: TRBJ1-1
d_gene: TRBD1
v_gene: TRBV29-1
abundance: many
CDR3nt: TGCAGCGTTCAGGGGGCCTTGAACACTGAAGCTTTCTTT
CDR3aa: CSVQGALNTEAFF

j_gene: TRBJ2-3
d_gene: .
v_gene: TRBV29-1
abundance: few
CDR3nt: TGCACCGTTGAGGGTGGAGGCACAGATACGCAGTATTTT
CDR3aa: CTVEGGGTDTQYF

j_gene: TRBJ2-7
d_gene: .
v_gene: TRBV28
abundance: many
CDR3nt: TGTGCCAGCAGTTTAAATGCCCGGGAACGACTCTACGAGCAGTACTTC
CDR3aa: CASSLNARERLYEQYF

j_gene: TRBJ2-1
d_gene: TRBD2
v_gene: TRBV6-5
abundance: many
CDR3nt: TGTGCCAGCAGGCTGCGGGGGGGCGGTAAAGATGAGCAGTTCTTC
CDR3aa: CASRLRGGGKDEQFF

j_gene: TRBJ2-7
d_gene: .
v_gene: TRBV5-1
abundance: .
CDR3nt: TGCGCCAGCAGCTTGGGCGCACGGGGGCAGGGCGTACCCTACGAGCAGTACTTC
CDR3aa: CASSLGARGQGVPYEQYF

j_gene: TRBJ2-7
d_gene: .
v_gene: TRBV5-1
abundance: many
CDR3nt: TGCGCCAGCAGCGACGGGACAAAGGCCTACGAGCAGTACTTC
CDR3aa: CASSDGTKAYEQYF

j_gene: TRBJ2-3
d_gene: .
v_gene: TRBV7-9
abundance: many
CDR3nt: TGTGCCAGCAGCCCCCCCGGCACAGATACGCAGTATTTT
CDR3aa: CASSPPGTDTQYF

j_gene: TRBJ2-7
d_gene: .
v_gene: TRBV11-2
abundance: many
CDR3nt: TGTGCCAGCAGCTTCGTTGTTTTAGCCTACGAGCAGTACTTC
CDR3aa: CASSFVVLAYEQYF

j_gene: TRBJ2-1
d_gene: TRBD1
v_gene: TRBV12-3/TRBV12-4
abundance: many
CDR3nt: TGTGCCAGCAGTCAGACAGGGGGCGGGGGGAATGAGCAGTTCTTC
CDR3aa: CASSQTGGGGNEQFF

j_gene: TRBJ2-7
d_gene: TRBD1
v_gene: TRBV5-1
abundance: .
CDR3nt: TGCGCCAGCAGCGCCGGGACAGTCTATGAGCAGTACTTC
CDR3aa: CASSAGTVYEQYF

j_gene: TRBJ2-4
d_gene: TRBD1
v_gene: TRBV7-6
abundance: many
CDR3nt: TGTGCCAGCAGCCCAGGACAGGGGAGGACCAAAAACATTCAGTACTTC
CDR3aa: CASSPGQGRTKNIQYF

j_gene: TRBJ2-7
d_gene: .
v_gene: TRBV6-1
abundance: many
CDR3nt: TGTGCCAGCAGCCAGAAGAGTAGGTCTTTTCCCAACGAGCAGTACTTC
CDR3aa: CASSQKSRSFPNEQYF

j_gene: TRBJ2-7
d_gene: TRBD2
v_gene: TRBV20-1
abundance: many
CDR3nt: TGCAGTGCTAGAGGTCGAGCGGGGACCTCCTACGAGCAGTACTTC
CDR3aa: CSARGRAGTSYEQYF

j_gene: TRBJ2-7
d_gene: TRBD1
v_gene: TRBV27
abundance: few
CDR3nt: TGTGCCAGGCCCGGGACAGGGGCCTACGAGCAGTACTTC
CDR3aa: CARPGTGAYEQYF

j_gene: TRBJ1-2
d_gene: .
v_gene: TRBV5-1
abundance: many
CDR3nt: TGCGCCAGCAGCTCCCCGGACGGAGAGTTCAATAACTATGGCTACACCTTC
CDR3aa: CASSSPDGEFNNYGYTF

j_gene: TRBJ2-1
d_gene: TRBD2
v_gene: TRBV9
abundance: many
CDR3nt: TGTGCCAGCAGCGTAGGGGGGCGGGGGGTCAATGAGCAGTTCTTC
CDR3aa: CASSVGGRGVNEQFF

j_gene: TRBJ2-7
d_gene: .
v_gene: TRBV7-2
abundance: many
CDR3nt: TGTGCCAGCAGCTTAGCGCGAGGTCGTGGACAGTCCTACGAGCAGTACTTC
CDR3aa: CASSLARGRGQSYEQYF

j_gene: TRBJ2-3
d_gene: .
v_gene: TRBV29-1
abundance: many
CDR3nt: TGCAGCGTTGAAGGGGCTCGGGCGGTGAGGACAGATACGCAGTATTTT
CDR3aa: CSVEGARAVRTDTQYF

j_gene: TRBJ2-4
d_gene: .
v_gene: TRBV27
abundance: few
CDR3nt: TGTGCCAGCAGTTCGATCCGGGACGCCAGCTACCAAAACATTCAGTACTTC
CDR3aa: CASSSIRDASYQNIQYF

j_gene: TRBJ2-3
d_gene: TRBD1
v_gene: TRBV5-6
abundance: many
CDR3nt: TGTGCCAGCAGCTTGCAGGGGGTCGCCACAGATACGCAGTATTTT
CDR3aa: CASSLQGVATDTQYF

j_gene: TRBJ2-1
d_gene: .
v_gene: TRBV5-1
abundance: .
CDR3nt: TGCGCCAGCAGCTTGGGTCGGACGGACTACAATGAGCAGTTCTTC
CDR3aa: CASSLGRTDYNEQFF

j_gene: TRBJ1-3
d_gene: .
v_gene: TRBV28
abundance: many
CDR3nt: TGTGCCAGCAGCGACCGAGGGAACCGATATTTT
CDR3aa: CASSDRGNRYF

j_gene: TRBJ1-6
d_gene: .
v_gene: TRBV10-3
abundance: many
CDR3nt: TGTGCCATCAGTAAACAGGGCGGAGACTCAAATAATTCACCCCTCCACTTT
CDR3aa: CAISKQGGDSNNSPLHF

j_gene: TRBJ1-6
d_gene: .
v_gene: TRBV5-1
abundance: many
CDR3nt: TGCGCCAGCAGCTCGGGAGTCGATTCACCCCTCCACTTT
CDR3aa: CASSSGVDSPLHF

j_gene: TRBJ2-3
d_gene: TRBD2
v_gene: TRBV20-1
abundance: many
CDR3nt: TGCAGTGCTCCCGGGGGGGGCACTAGCACAGATACGCAGTATTTT
CDR3aa: CSAPGGGTSTDTQYF

j_gene: TRBJ2-3
d_gene: .
v_gene: TRBV12-3/TRBV12-4
abundance: many
CDR3nt: TGTGCCAGCACCACGACAGATACGCAGTATTTT
CDR3aa: CASTTTDTQYF

j_gene: TRBJ2-1
d_gene: TRBD2
v_gene: TRBV7-9
abundance: many
CDR3nt: TGTGCCAGCAGCCCCCTTAGCGGGGGGGCGAAAAATGAGCAGTTCTTC
CDR3aa: CASSPLSGGAKNEQFF

j_gene: TRBJ2-1
d_gene: TRBD2
v_gene: TRBV7-2
abundance: many
CDR3nt: TGTGCCAGCAGTCGACAAGCGGGGGAGTCTGGTGAGCAGTTCTTC
CDR3aa: CASSRQAGESGEQFF

j_gene: TRBJ2-2
d_gene: TRBD1
v_gene: TRBV9
abundance: many
CDR3nt: TGTGCCAGCAGCGTCGGACAGGCGGGCACCGGGGAGCTGTTTTTT
CDR3aa: CASSVGQAGTGELFF

j_gene: TRBJ1-1
d_gene: .
v_gene: TRBV10-3
abundance: many
CDR3nt: TGTGCCATCAGTGAGTCGAGAGGGCAGCACACTGAAGCTTTCTTT
CDR3aa: CAISESRGQHTEAFF

j_gene: TRBJ2-7
d_gene: .
v_gene: TRBV20-1
abundance: many
CDR3nt: TGCAGTGCTAGTTTTCAGGGAGCAAGGCACTACGAGCAGTACTTC
CDR3aa: CSASFQGARHYEQYF

j_gene: TRBJ1-4
d_gene: .
v_gene: TRBV28
abundance: many
CDR3nt: TGTGCCAGCAGTTTTTATGAAAAACTGTTTTTT
CDR3aa: CASSFYEKLFF